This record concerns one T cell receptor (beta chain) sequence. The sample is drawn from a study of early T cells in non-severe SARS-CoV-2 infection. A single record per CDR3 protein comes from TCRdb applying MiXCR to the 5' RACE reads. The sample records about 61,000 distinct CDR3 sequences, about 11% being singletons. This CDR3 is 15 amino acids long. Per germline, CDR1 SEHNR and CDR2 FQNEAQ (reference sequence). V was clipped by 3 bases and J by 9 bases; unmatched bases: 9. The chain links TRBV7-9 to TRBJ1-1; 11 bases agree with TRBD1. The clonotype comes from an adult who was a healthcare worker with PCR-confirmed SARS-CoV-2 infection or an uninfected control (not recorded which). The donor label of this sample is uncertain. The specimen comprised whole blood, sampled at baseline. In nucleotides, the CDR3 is TGTGCCAGCAGCTTCGATCGGGACAGGGGGATTAAAGCTTTCTTT. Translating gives CASSFDRDRGIKAFF.